This T cell receptor (beta chain) was sequenced in a study of CD8+ T cells in alopecia areata. After isolation, RNA underwent reverse transcription to generate cDNA as the sequencing template. Produced via immunoSEQ multiplex PCR; TCRdb's table is partial and in-frame only. The top ten hold 10% of the sample, which has some 120,000 clones, roughly 50% seen once. V was clipped by 5 bases and J by 5 bases; unmatched bases: 6. Germline V lookup: CDR1 SQVTM, CDR2 ANQGSEA. This CDR3 has 12 residues. The chain recombines TRBV29-1 with TRBJ2-7; TRBD1 aligns across 7 bases. The receptor comes from a human donor with alopecia areata. The sequencing sample was made of NKG2D-low CD8+ T cells sorted from blood. CDR3 protein: CSVMTGSNEQYF. CDR3 in DNA: TGCAGCGTTATGACAGGGAGCAACGAGCAGTACTTC.